This paragraph covers one TCR beta chain sequence. These data come from a study of blood T cell repertoires in COVID-19. Study context: T cells, B-cell-depleted T cells, or PBMCs supplied cDNA or gDNA.

In the authors' workflow: Cell counts per sample came from amplifying reference gene primers. Method: immunoSEQ multiplex PCR; TCRdb's copy keeps in-frame clones and lacks some. V, J and clone size reflect that table, while D and trimming were determined from the DNA. The sample gives about 160,000 clones, around 85% of which show up once; about 3.3% is in the top ten. The germline gives CDR1 SGHRS, CDR2 YFSETQ. V lost 2 bases and J 0 bases, leaving 12 bases between the germline ends. The CDR3 is 16 amino acids. Sequencing was done on a sample of peripheral blood. The chain carries TRBV5-1 and TRBJ2-1, with no clear D. The sequence was collected from a human donor with acute or convalescent COVID-19. The donor label of this sample is uncertain. The CDR3 protein is CASSLTWASSYNEQFF. As DNA, the CDR3 is TGCGCCAGCAGCTTAACATGGGCCAGCTCCTACAATGAGCAGTTCTTC.